This entry describes one TCR beta chain. What it binds is unknown. The sample is drawn from a study of CD8+ T cells in alopecia areata. Overall study: In an open-label trial, patients got 5 to 10 mg tofacitinib twice daily.

Reverse transcription of extracted RNA yielded cDNA, which provided the sequencing template. Sequenced by immunoSEQ multiplex PCR; TCRdb stores in-frame clones only, minus some. The repertoire consists of around 200,000 clones, with 63% occurring once and the leading ten covering approximately 1.7%. Individuals with alopecia areata gave both lesional scalp punch biopsies and peripheral blood for collection. Germline V lookup: CDR1 MNHNY, CDR2 SVGAGI (reference sequence). Trimming shortened V by 10 bases and J by 8 bases, and 14 bases separated the two germline ends. The CDR3 covers 12 residues. Study-level points and caveats: Compared with mice, patients displayed less clear TCR sharing, possibly for HLA-related reasons.

The sample in question was CD4+ T cells sorted from blood, obtained at week 0. V is TRBV6-6 and J is TRBJ2-2; D is uncertain. This sequence originates from a human donor with alopecia areata. This chain's CDR3 is CATKGDIGELFF. CDR3 nucleotide sequence: TGTGCCACAAAGGGTGACATTGGGGAGCTGTTTTTT.